The source of this TCR beta chain is a study of T-cell reconstitution after alpha-beta-depleted transplantation in children. Germline CDR1 and CDR2: SEHNR and FQNEAQ (reference sequence). V lost 3 bases and J 0 bases, leaving 9 bases between the germline ends. This CDR3 spans 14 amino acids. Preparing the TCRbeta library involved the use of unique molecular identifiers. TCRdb recomputed calls from the PCR reads with MiXCR, one row per CDR3 protein. The sample shows roughly 570,000 distinct CDR3 sequences, around 27% of them seen only once. The origin of this receptor is a boy in the first two years of life with Wiskott-Aldrich syndrome, due to receive a stem cell transplant. J is TRBJ2-7 and V is TRBV7-9; possible D gene TRBD1, 7 bases. The sample in question was PBMCs, obtained before TCRalphabeta/CD19-depleted stem cell transplant. The CDR3 here is CASSFQGGSYEQYF. CDR3 in DNA: TGTGCCAGCAGCTTCCAGGGGGGCTCCTACGAGCAGTACTTC.